This T cell receptor (beta chain) was found in a study of graft-versus-host responses after intestinal transplantation. Study summary: Recipients underwent multivisceral, liver-intestinal, or isolated intestinal transplants.

The study, taken as a whole, reports: Detected in recipient marrow were GvH clones, some of which were first observed in ileum or blood.

The germline gives CDR1 MDHEN, CDR2 SYDVKM. This CDR3 is 11 amino acids long. Trimming cost V 4 bases and J 8 bases, with 8 bases left between them. Some clones are missing from TCRdb's copy, which holds only in-frame ones; the method was immunoSEQ multiplex PCR. The table records about 23,000 clones, approximately 91% of them present only once. Note on this clone: Its cognate antigen is unknown.

The TCR sequence derives from a human patient who received an intestinal transplant, so some T cells may come from the graft donor. This sample comprised PBMCs, obtained almost 40 days after intestinal transplant. The rearrangement links TRBV28 to TRBJ1-1; no reliable D call. The CDR3 spells CASSSIKEAFF. CDR3 DNA sequence: TGTGCCAGCAGTTCAATCAAAGAAGCTTTCTTT.